This TCR beta chain was recorded in a study of early T cells in non-severe SARS-CoV-2 infection (dated by TCRdb to the early 2020s). Broadly, across the study: Because TCR sequencing relied on bulk RNA taken from unsorted whole blood, pairing of alpha and beta chains was not possible.

The study was a case-control design nested within a healthcare worker cohort in London, UK, with weekly nasopharyngeal swab PCR tests and blood sampling. Healthcare workers were enrolled in the week of the UK lockdown, from 23 to 31 March 2020, and were followed every week for up to about 16 weeks. This clonotype was observed many times. Its cognate antigen has yet to be identified. Base qualities were left out, and no much larger clone turns up one base away. In the germline V gene, CDR1 corresponds to SGDLS and CDR2 to YYNGEE. There are 20 amino acids in the CDR3, from cysteine to phenylalanine inclusive. The sequence is cut down to CDR3 DNA, 60 bases in frame from base 1. Trimming removed 4 bases from V and 2 bases from J; the gene matches leave 16 bases unexplained. Here is what the overall study found, with its caveats: Matching against VDJdb was skewed toward anti-spike CD8 responses, likely underestimated virus-specific expansions, and missed private and CD4 specificities.

Preparation of the library involved 5' RACE. Sequencing was carried out with a NextSeq 500. In the TCR library protocol, unique molecular identifiers were attached to individual cDNA molecules to correct for PCR bias and sequencing error. Both TCR alpha and beta chains were sequenced, and tight co-correlation was observed between alpha and beta sequence abundances in each sample. As for the original processing: V gene, J gene and CDR3 annotation of TCR sequences was performed with Decombinator V4. Expanded TCRs were defined as changing significantly between any two time points under a Poisson model with p below 0.0001. TCR abundances were normalised to the total number of TCRs sequenced per sample and expressed as counts per million. TRAV1-2 paired with TRAJ12, TRAJ20 or TRAJ33 defined MAIT TCRs, while TRAV10 paired with TRAJ18 defined iNKT TCRs. VDJdb, accessed 1 November 2021, was searched for CMV, EBV and SARS-CoV-2 annotated TCRs, with TCRs annotated for multiple antigens excluded. TCRdb applied fastp at Q25 and MiXCR to the public reads, then kept only in-frame beta chains. Rows are unified per CDR3 protein, each entry keeping the most common DNA and genes. The V and J calls follow TCRdb's processing rather than the paper's. Present in this sample are under 55,000 distinct CDR3 sequences, around a tenth of which were seen just once. The ten biggest clones cover 20% to 25% of the sample.

This TCR derives from an adult who was a healthcare worker with PCR-confirmed SARS-CoV-2 infection or an uninfected control (not recorded which). The sample taken for sequencing was whole blood. The V gene is TRBV9 and the J gene is TRBJ2-6, with 9 central nucleotides matching TRBD1. This receptor has the CDR3 CASSRPLDRGFSTGANVLTF. The nucleotide sequence is TGTGCCAGCAGCCGACCTCTGGACAGGGGTTTTTCTACTGGGGCCAACGTCCTGACTTTC.